This T cell receptor (beta chain) was identified in a study of shared clonotypes between healthy human individuals. Sequencing was performed with immunoSEQ multiplex PCR; in TCRdb, only in-frame clones are kept and a portion is missing. The sample consists of about 2.5 million clones, roughly 90% of them appearing once. Study outcomes and limitations: Clonotypes which were not shared had lower generation probabilities than clonotypes that all four donors shared.

Between the trimmed V and J ends, which lost 0 bases and 4 bases, there was a span of 10 bases. Germline values: CDR1 SGHKS, CDR2 YYEKEE (reference sequence). The CDR3 extends over 14 amino acids. Of note for this clone: What it binds is unknown. Within the sample, other DNA sequences also encode this same CDR3.

The receptor's source is a man aged 18-30 years in good health. Some clones in this sample may be carry-over from other donors' samples. The sequencing sample was made of naive CD4+ T cells from PBMCs. Subset: CD45RA+ positively selected. The chain carries TRBV5-5 and TRBJ1-2; D perhaps matches TRBD1 (5 bases). The CDR3 DNA sequence: TGTGCCAGCAGCTTGGGGGGCGGAGGCTATGGCTACACCTTC. Translating gives CASSLGGGGYGYTF.